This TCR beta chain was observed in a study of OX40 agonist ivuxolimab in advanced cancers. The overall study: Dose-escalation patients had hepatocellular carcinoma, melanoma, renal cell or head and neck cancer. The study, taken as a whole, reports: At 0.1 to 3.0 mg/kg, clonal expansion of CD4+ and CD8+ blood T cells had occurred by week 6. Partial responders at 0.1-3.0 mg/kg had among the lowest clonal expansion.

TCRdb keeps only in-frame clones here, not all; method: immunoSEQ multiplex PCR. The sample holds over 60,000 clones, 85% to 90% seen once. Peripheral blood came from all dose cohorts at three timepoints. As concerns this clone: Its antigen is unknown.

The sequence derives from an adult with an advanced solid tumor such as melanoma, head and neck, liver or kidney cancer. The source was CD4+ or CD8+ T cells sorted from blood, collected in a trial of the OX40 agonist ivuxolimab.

Here the CDR3 reads CAWSPGTGGVGYTF. CDR3 nucleotides: TGTGCCTGGAGTCCAGGGACAGGGGGGGTTGGCTACACCTTC. The rearrangement joins TRBV30 to TRBJ1-2, with 11 bases fitting TRBD1. CDR3 length equals 14 residues. Germline assignment: CDR1 GTSNPN and CDR2 SVGIG (reference sequence). Losses at the gene ends were 2 bases for V and 7 bases for J; bases not matched to a gene: 6. Drawing the rest from reference TRBV30 and TRBJ1-2, the complete variable domain is SQTIHQWPATLVQPVGSPLSLECTVEGTSNPNLYWYRQAAGRGLQLLFYSVGIGQISSEVPQNLSASRPQDRQFILSSKKLLLSDSGFYLCAWSPGTGGVGYTFGSGTRLTVV.